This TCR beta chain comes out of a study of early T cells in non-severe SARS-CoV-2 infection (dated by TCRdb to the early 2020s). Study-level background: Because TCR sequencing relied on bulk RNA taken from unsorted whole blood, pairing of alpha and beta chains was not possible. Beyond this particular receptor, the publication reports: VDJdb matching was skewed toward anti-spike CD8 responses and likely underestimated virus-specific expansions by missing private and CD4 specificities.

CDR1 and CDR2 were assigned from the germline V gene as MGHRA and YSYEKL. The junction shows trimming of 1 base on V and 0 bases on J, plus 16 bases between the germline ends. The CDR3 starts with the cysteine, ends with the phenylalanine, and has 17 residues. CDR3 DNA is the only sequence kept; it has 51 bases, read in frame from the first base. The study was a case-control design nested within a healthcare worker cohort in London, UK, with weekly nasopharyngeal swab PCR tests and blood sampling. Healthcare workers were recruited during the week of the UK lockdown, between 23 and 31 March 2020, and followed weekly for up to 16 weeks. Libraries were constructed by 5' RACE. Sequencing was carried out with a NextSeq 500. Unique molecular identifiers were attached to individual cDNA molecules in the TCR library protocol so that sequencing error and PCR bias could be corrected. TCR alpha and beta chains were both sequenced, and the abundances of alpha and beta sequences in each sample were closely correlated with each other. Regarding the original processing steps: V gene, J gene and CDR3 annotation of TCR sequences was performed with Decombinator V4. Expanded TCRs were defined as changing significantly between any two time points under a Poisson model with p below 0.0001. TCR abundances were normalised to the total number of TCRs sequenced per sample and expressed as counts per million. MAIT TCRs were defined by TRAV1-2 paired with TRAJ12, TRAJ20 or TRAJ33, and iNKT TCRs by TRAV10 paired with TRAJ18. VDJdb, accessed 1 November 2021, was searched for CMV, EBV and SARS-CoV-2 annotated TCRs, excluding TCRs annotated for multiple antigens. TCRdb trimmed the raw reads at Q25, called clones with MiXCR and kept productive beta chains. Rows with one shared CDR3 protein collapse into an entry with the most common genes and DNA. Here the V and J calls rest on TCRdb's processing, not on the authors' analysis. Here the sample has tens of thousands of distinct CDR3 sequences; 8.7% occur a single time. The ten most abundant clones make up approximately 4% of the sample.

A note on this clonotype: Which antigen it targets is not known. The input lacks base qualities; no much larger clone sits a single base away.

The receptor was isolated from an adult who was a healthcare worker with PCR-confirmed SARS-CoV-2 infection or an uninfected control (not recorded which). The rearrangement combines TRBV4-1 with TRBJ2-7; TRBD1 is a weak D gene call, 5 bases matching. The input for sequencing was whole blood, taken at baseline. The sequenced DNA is TGCGCCAGCAGCCAAGGGGTGCAACAGGCGAGCTCCTACGAGCAGTACTTC. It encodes CASSQGVQQASSYEQYF.